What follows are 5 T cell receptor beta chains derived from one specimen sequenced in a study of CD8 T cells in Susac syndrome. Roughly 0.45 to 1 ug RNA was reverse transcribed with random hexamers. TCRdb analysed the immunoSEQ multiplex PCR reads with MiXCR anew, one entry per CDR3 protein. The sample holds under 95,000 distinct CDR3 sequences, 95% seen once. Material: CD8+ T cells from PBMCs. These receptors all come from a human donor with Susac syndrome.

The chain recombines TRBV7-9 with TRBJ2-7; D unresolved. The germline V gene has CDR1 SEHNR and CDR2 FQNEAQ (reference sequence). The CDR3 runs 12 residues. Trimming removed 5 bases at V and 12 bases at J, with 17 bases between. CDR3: CASSHAGDSGYF. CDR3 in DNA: TGTGCCAGCAGCCATGCTGGAGACTCAGGGTACTTC.

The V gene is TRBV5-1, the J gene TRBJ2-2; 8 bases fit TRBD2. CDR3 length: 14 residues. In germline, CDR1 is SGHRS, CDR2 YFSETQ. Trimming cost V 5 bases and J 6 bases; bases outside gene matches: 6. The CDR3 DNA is TGCGCCAGCAGGCCCCTAGCGGGTCCCGGGGAGCTGTTTTTT. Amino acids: CASRPLAGPGELFF. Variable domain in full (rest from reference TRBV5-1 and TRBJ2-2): KAGVTQTPRYLIKTRGQQVTLSCSPISGHRSVSWYQQTPGQGLQFLFEYFSETQRNKGNFPGRFSGRQFSNSRSEMNVSTLELGDSALYLCASRPLAGPGELFFGEGSRLTVL.

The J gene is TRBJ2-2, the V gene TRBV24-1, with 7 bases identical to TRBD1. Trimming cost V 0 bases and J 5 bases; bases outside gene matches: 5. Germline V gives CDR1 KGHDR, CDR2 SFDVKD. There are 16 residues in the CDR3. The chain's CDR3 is CATSDLRTGVTGELFF. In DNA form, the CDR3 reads TGTGCCACCAGTGATTTGCGGACAGGCGTAACCGGGGAGCTGTTTTTT.

The CDR3 reads CSATDPGTSGIADTQYF. The CDR3 nucleotides read TGCAGTGCTACCGACCCGGGGACTAGCGGGATCGCAGATACGCAGTATTTT. The genes are TRBV20-1 and TRBJ2-3, with 13 bases identical to TRBD2. Germline assignment: CDR1 DFQATT and CDR2 SNEGSKA (reference sequence). The J segment lost 4 bases and the V segment lost 4 bases, leaving 11 bases of the junction unmatched. The CDR3 has 17 amino acids.

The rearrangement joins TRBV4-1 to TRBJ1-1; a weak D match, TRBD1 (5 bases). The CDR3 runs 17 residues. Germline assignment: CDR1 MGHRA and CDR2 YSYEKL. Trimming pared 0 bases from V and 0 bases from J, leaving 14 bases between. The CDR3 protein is CASSQDSLGGVNTEAFF. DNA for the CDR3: TGCGCCAGCAGCCAAGATTCTCTGGGGGGTGTGAACACTGAAGCTTTCTTT.